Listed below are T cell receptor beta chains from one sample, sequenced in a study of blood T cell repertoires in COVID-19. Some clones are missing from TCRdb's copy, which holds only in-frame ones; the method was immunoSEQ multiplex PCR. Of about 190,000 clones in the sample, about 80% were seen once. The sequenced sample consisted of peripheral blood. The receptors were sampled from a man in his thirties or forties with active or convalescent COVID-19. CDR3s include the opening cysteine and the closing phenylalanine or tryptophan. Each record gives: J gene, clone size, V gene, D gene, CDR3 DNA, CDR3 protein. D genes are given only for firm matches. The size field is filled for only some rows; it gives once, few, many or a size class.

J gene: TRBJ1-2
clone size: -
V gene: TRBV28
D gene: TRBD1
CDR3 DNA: TGTGCCAGCAGTACTTACGCGGGACAGGGAAACTATGGCTACACCTTC
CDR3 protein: CASSTYAGQGNYGYTF

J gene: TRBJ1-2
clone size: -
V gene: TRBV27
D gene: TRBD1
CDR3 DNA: TGTGCCAGCAGTCTAAAGGGGGCTAATGGCTACACCTTC
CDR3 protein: CASSLKGANGYTF

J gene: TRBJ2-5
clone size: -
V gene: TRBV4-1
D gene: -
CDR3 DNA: TGCGCCAGCAGCGCAAGAGTAGGAGAAGAGACCCAGTACTTC
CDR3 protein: CASSARVGEETQYF

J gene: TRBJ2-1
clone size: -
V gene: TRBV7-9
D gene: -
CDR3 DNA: TGTGCCAGCAGCTTAGACTCACAGCTCAATGAGCAGTTCTTC
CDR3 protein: CASSLDSQLNEQFF

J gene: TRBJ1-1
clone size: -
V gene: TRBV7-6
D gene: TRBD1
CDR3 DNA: TGTGCCAGCAGCTTCTCCGGCAGGGGGTCGGGAGAAGCTTTCTTT
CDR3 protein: CASSFSGRGSGEAFF

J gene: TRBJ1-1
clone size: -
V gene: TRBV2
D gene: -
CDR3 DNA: TGTGCCAGCAGTGAAGAGGGGAAAACTCTTATGAACACTGAAGCTTTCTTT
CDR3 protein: CASSEEGKTLMNTEAFF

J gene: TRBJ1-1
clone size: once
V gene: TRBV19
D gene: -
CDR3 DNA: TGTGCCAGTAGTATAGGGAGCACTGAAGCTTTCTTT
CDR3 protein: CASSIGSTEAFF

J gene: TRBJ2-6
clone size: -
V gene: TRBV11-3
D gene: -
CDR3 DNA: TGTGCCAGCAGCTTAGATAGGCATGGTGACAGCCTTTTGCGGCCTGGGGCCAACGTCCTGACTTTC
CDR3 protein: CASSLDRHGDSLLRPGANVLTF

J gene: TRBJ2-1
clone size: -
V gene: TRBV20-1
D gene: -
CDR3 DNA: TGCAGTGCTAGAGCCGGGGGTGAGCAGTTCTTC
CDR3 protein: CSARAGGEQFF

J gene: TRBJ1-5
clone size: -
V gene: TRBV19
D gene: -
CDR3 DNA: TGTGCCAGTAGTATAGACCGGGACGGAGGGAATCAGCCCCAGCATTTT
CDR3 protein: CASSIDRDGGNQPQHF

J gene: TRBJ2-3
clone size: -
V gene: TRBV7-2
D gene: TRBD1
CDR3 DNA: TGTGCCAGCCGGACAGGGGTAGATACGCAGTATTTT
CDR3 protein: CASRTGVDTQYF

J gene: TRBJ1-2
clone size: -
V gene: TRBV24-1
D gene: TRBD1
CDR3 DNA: TGTGCCACCAGTCATCCTTTAGAGCGACAGGGAGACGAAGGCTACACCTTC
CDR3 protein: CATSHPLERQGDEGYTF

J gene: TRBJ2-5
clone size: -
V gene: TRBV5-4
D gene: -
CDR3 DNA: TGTGCCAGCACCCAGGGGGGACGGGAGACCCAGTACTTC
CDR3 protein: CASTQGGRETQYF

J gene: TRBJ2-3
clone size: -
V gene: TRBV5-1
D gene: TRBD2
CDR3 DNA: TGCGCCAGCAGCGCCCAGCGGGGGACCACAGATACGCAGTATTTT
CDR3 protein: CASSAQRGTTDTQYF

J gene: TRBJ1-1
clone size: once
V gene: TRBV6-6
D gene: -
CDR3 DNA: TGTGCCAGCAGTTATAGAGGGGGGAACACTGAAGCTTTCTTT
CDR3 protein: CASSYRGGNTEAFF

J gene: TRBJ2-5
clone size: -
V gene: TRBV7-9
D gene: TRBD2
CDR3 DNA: TGTGCCAGCAGCTCGACTAGCGGGGGATCCCAAGAGACCCAGTACTTC
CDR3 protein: CASSSTSGGSQETQYF

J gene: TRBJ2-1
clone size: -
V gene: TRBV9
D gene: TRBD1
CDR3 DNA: TGTGCCAGCAGCGTAGCCGGATCAGGGGGCGCAATAAGTGAGCAGTTCTTC
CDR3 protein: CASSVAGSGGAISEQFF

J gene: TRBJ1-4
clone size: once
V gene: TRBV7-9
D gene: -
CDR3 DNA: TGTGCCAGCAGCTTGGGCACAACAACTAATGAAAAACTGTTTTTT
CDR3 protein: CASSLGTTTNEKLFF

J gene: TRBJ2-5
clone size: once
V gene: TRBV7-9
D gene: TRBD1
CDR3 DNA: TGTGCCAGCAGACGCCTCCAGGGACAGGGGGAAGAGACCCAGTACTTC
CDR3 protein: CASRRLQGQGEETQYF

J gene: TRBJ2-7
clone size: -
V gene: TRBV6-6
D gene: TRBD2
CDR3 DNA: TGTGCCAGCAGTAGGGCCCCGGGACTAGGTGACGACGAGCAGTACTTC
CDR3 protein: CASSRAPGLGDDEQYF

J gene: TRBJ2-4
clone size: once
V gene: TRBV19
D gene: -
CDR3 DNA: TGTGCCGCCCAATCTGGAGCTGCTTCAGCCAAAAACATTCAGTACTTC
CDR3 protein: CAAQSGAASAKNIQYF

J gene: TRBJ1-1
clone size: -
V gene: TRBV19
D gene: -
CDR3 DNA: TGTGCCAGTAGTGTCGCCCCTCAGGGAAGCACTGAAGCTTTCTTT
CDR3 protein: CASSVAPQGSTEAFF